This T cell receptor (beta chain) was profiled in a study of blood T cell repertoires in COVID-19. Whole-study context: Donors in the United States, Italy and Spain gave samples during acute or convalescent COVID-19. PBMCs, B-cell-depleted T cells, or T cells provided the cDNA or gDNA that made up the material.

Germline V gene lookup returns CDR1 MNHEY and CDR2 SVGAGI. With V trimmed by 6 bases and J by 4 bases, 7 bases remained unmatched. There are 15 residues in the CDR3. Original data processing: How many nucleated cells were present was estimated from reference gene primer amplification. Sequencing was performed with immunoSEQ multiplex PCR; in TCRdb, only in-frame clones are kept and a portion is missing. That table supplies the V and J calls and clone size; D and trimming were determined from the DNA. The profile shows about 34,000 clones, nearly 95% of them singletons. Sequenced: peripheral blood. This sequence originates from a human donor in a cohort sampled during active COVID-19. The rearrangement uses TRBV6-5 and TRBJ2-7; TRBD1 aligns across 12 bases. The CDR3 DNA sequence: TGTGCCAGCAGGATCCGGGACAGGGGGCGGTACGAGCAGTACTTC. Residues: CASRIRDRGRYEQYF.